Detailed here is one T cell receptor beta chain. The sample belongs to a study of cytomegalovirus exposure and HLA in healthy donors. A multiplex PCR was run with 60 Vbeta primers and 13 Jbeta primers. TCRdb keeps only in-frame clones here, not all; method: immunoSEQ multiplex PCR. The table shows 40,000 or so clones, with 60% to 80% occurring only once. The sequencing sample was made of PBMCs. This clonotype originated in a woman in her 30s in good health and CMV-seropositive.

The CDR3: CASSLAGSTKSYEQYF. CDR3 in DNA: TGCGCCAGCAGCTTGGCCGGGTCTACCAAATCCTACGAGCAGTACTTC. The V gene is TRBV5-1, the J gene TRBJ2-7; unclear D gene. CDR3 length: 16 amino acids. V was cut by 0 bases and J by 1 base, with 14 bases left in between. Germline CDR1 SGHRS, CDR2 YFSETQ. Variable domain in full (rest from reference TRBV5-1 and TRBJ2-7): KAGVTQTPRYLIKTRGQQVTLSCSPISGHRSVSWYQQTPGQGLQFLFEYFSETQRNKGNFPGRFSGRQFSNSRSEMNVSTLELGDSALYLCASSLAGSTKSYEQYFGPGTRLTVT.